Listed here are 20 T cell receptor beta chains from one sample, sequenced in a study of T-cell reconstitution after alpha-beta-depleted transplantation in children. Preparation of the TCRbeta library involved a method that used unique molecular identifiers. From the PCR reads, TCRdb called clonotypes with MiXCR, one entry per CDR3 protein. Of over 100,000 distinct CDR3 sequences in the sample, around a tenth are singletons; the top ten hold less than 40%. The sequenced sample was PBMCs, obtained before TCRalphabeta/CD19-depleted stem cell transplant. The receptors stem from a boy aged 2 to 9 with acute lymphoblastic leukemia, due to receive a stem cell transplant.

This clonotype was picked up a small number of times. This sequence joins TRBV6-5 and TRBJ1-5; no clear D gene. Trimming stripped 7 bases from V and 4 bases from J, with 11 bases between. CDR1 is MNHEY and CDR2 is SVGAGI in the germline V gene. The length of the CDR3 is 13 residues. In nucleotides, the CDR3 is TGTGCCAGCACTTTCGCAGGTAATCAGCCCCAGCATTTT. Translation: CASTFAGNQPQHF.

This clonotype was counted a few times. This chain joins TRBV7-9 and TRBJ2-1; D is unclear. V was cut by 4 bases and J by 12 bases, with 16 bases left in between. Germline lookup yields CDR1 SEHNR and CDR2 FQNEAQ (reference sequence). The CDR3 consists of 13 residues. The CDR3 DNA follows: TGTGCCAGCAGCTGGGGTCCCTCCGAAGGGCAGTTCTTC. Translating gives CASSWGPSEGQFF.

This clonotype was observed many times. This chain links TRBV7-8 with TRBJ2-1, with 13 bases that match TRBD2. V shed 5 bases, J shed 6 bases, and the junction held 13 bases outside the gene matches. CDR3 length: 18 residues. From germline, CDR1 is SGHVS and CDR2 FQNEAQ. The CDR3 here is CASSPSIPGTSGINEQFF. For the CDR3, the DNA is TGTGCCAGCAGCCCATCAATCCCCGGGACTAGCGGGATCAATGAGCAGTTCTTC.

The chain combines TRBV10-1 with TRBJ2-3, with 9 bases matching TRBD1. The CDR3 extends over 14 amino acids. Germline V lookup: CDR1 WNHNN, CDR2 SYGVQD (reference sequence). With 4 bases clipped from V and 3 bases from J, the junction kept 2 bases outside the gene matches. CDR3 residues: CASSGGQGTDTQYF. CDR3 in DNA: TGCGCCAGCAGTGGGGGACAGGGAACAGATACGCAGTATTTT.

V gene TRBV20-1 combines with J gene TRBJ2-1; TRBD2 aligns across 14 bases. V was pared by 0 bases and J by 6 bases, with 4 bases of the junction left unmatched. This CDR3 has 16 residues. Germline V lookup: CDR1 DFQATT, CDR2 SNEGSKA (reference sequence). CDR3 in DNA: TGCAGTGCTAGAGACCCGGGACTAGCGGGAGTCAATGAGCAGTTCTTC. Amino acids: CSARDPGLAGVNEQFF.

The table lists this clonotype with a few counts. The rearrangement joins TRBV9 to TRBJ2-2; 7 bases fit TRBD2. J lost 4 bases, V lost 3 bases, and 3 bases had no gene match. Germline V gene data show CDR1 as SGDLS and CDR2 as YYNGEE. The CDR3 totals 14 residues. CDR3 coding DNA: TGTGCCAGCAGCGCCCGGACTAGCACCGGGGAGCTGTTTTTT. Translated: CASSARTSTGELFF.

V and J are TRBV7-9 and TRBJ1-2; weak D call: TRBD1 (6 bases). Germline CDR1 is SEHNR and CDR2 is FQNEAQ (reference sequence). CDR3 length equals 14 residues. The V end was cut by 2 bases, the J end by 8 bases, with 15 bases between. CDR3 DNA: TGTGCCAGCAGCTTACAAGGGACACCTGAGGGCTACACCTTC. Its translation is CASSLQGTPEGYTF.

The chain couples TRBV28 to TRBJ1-5, with a weak D call TRBD1 (6 bases). The CDR3 has 17 amino acids. Trimming removed 6 bases from V and 4 bases from J, with 22 bases in between. Germline CDR1 MDHEN, CDR2 SYDVKM. The DNA of the CDR3 is TGTGCCAGCAGCCAACCGGCGAGTGGGGGCGTTAATCAGCCCCAGCATTTT. It translates to CASSQPASGGVNQPQHF. Full variable domain (rest looked up from reference TRBV28 and TRBJ1-5): DVKVTQSSRYLVKRTGEKVFLECVQDMDHENMFWYRQDPGLGLRLIYFSYDVKMKEKGDIPEGYSVSREKKERFSLILESASTNQTSMYLCASSQPASGGVNQPQHFGDGTRLSIL.

This clonotype was found many times. The chain is built from TRBV7-6 and TRBJ2-3; tentatively, D is TRBD2 (6 bases). CDR1 and CDR2 (germline): SGHVS, FNYEAQ. The CDR3 is 15 residues long. The ends were cut back, 5 bases at V and 5 bases at J, with 17 bases in the middle. CDR3 DNA: TGTGCCAGCAGCCTAAATAGCGGTGAAGGAGATACGCAGTATTTT. It specifies CASSLNSGEGDTQYF. The full variable domain, with the rest looked up from reference TRBV7-6 and TRBJ2-3, is GAGVSQSPRYKVTKRGQDVALRCDPISGHVSLYWYRQALGQGPEFLTYFNYEAQQDKSGLPNDRFSAERPEGSISTLTIQRTEQRDSAMYRCASSLNSGEGDTQYFGPGTRLTVL.

The chain carries TRBV7-8 and TRBJ2-4; no reliable D call. Trimming removed 5 bases at V and 0 bases at J, with 8 bases between. Per germline, CDR1 SGHVS and CDR2 FQNEAQ. This CDR3 has 14 amino acids. CDR3 in amino acids: CASSAQLAKNIQYF. Written as DNA, the CDR3 is TGTGCCAGCAGCGCTCAGCTAGCCAAAAACATTCAGTACTTC.

The gene calls are TRBV5-5 and TRBJ2-1; D call uncertain. The length of the CDR3 is 16 residues. Germline CDR1 SGHKS, CDR2 YYEKEE (reference sequence). V was shortened by 3 bases and J by 3 bases, with 16 bases between the two germline ends. CDR3 amino acids: CASSYTHTAFYNEQFF. The CDR3 coding sequence is TGTGCCAGCAGCTACACCCATACGGCTTTCTACAATGAGCAGTTCTTC. The entire variable domain, with the rest obtained from reference TRBV5-5 and TRBJ2-1, is as follows: DAGVTQSPTHLIKTRGQQVTLRCSPISGHKSVSWYQQVLGQGPQFIFQYYEKEERGRGNFPDRFSARQFPNYSSELNVNALLLGDSALYLCASSYTHTAFYNEQFFGPGTRLTVL.

The genes are TRBV4-3 and TRBJ1-2; D gene ambiguous. Trimming removed 0 bases from V and 0 bases from J, with 11 bases in between. The CDR3 length is 16 residues. The germline gives CDR1 LGHNA, CDR2 YSLEER. The CDR3 spells CASSQDGPNPNYGYTF. CDR3 nucleotide sequence: TGCGCCAGCAGCCAAGATGGACCGAATCCTAACTATGGCTACACCTTC.

The V and J genes are TRBV20-1 and TRBJ2-1; no firm D call. The CDR3 extends over 14 amino acids. Trimming took 6 bases from V and 0 from J, leaving 12 bases between them. The germline gives CDR1 DFQATT, CDR2 SNEGSKA (reference sequence). The CDR3 DNA is TGCAGTGCCGCTGGCAAAAGCTCCTACAATGAGCAGTTCTTC. Translated, it gives CSAAGKSSYNEQFF.

The chain employs TRBV2 and TRBJ2-3; perhaps TRBD2 as D (5 bases). The germline gives CDR1 SNHLY, CDR2 FYNNEI. This CDR3 contains 12 residues. The V gene lost 2 bases and the J gene lost 6 bases, with 6 bases spanning the gap. This CDR3 is CASSEREDTQYF. In DNA, the CDR3 is TGTGCCAGCAGTGAAAGGGAGGATACGCAGTATTTT.

The chain uses TRBV21-1 and TRBJ1-4. TRBV21-1 counts as a pseudogene. CDR3 length equals 16 residues. Here the CDR3 reads CARSASGVATNEKLFF. DNA of the CDR3: TGTGCCAGAAGCGCATCGGGGGTTGCAACTAATGAAAAACTGTTTTTT.

The V and J genes are TRBV2 and TRBJ2-1, with no clear D. The CDR3 extends over 14 amino acids. The germline gives CDR1 SNHLY, CDR2 FYNNEI. Trimming shortened V by 4 bases and J by 2 bases, and 9 bases separated the two germline ends. CDR3 nucleotide sequence: TGTGCCAGCAGTGGTGCGAACCCCTACAATGAGCAGTTCTTC. Translation: CASSGANPYNEQFF.

The chain recombines TRBV29-1 with TRBJ2-6; the D is unclear. V was shortened by 3 bases and J by 0 bases, with 6 bases between the two germline ends. Germline V lookup: CDR1 SQVTM, CDR2 ANQGSEA. The CDR3 is 14 amino acids. The CDR3 coding sequence is TGCAGCGTTGACTCGGGCTCTGGGGCCAACGTCCTGACTTTC. It specifies CSVDSGSGANVLTF.

The table lists this clonotype with many counts. The V and J genes are TRBV5-6 and TRBJ2-1, with 8 bases lining up with TRBD2. The germline CDR1 and CDR2 sequences are SGHDT and YYEEEE. Germline trimming cut 4 bases from V and 4 bases from J; bases unmatched to any gene: 13. The CDR3 has 17 residues. As DNA, the CDR3 is TGTGCCAGCAGCCCCCAGGGAGAAGCGGGGGAATACAATGAGCAGTTCTTC. Encoded protein: CASSPQGEAGEYNEQFF.

This clonotype appeared many times. The V call is TRBV3-1, the J call TRBJ2-7; 9 nucleotides align to TRBD1. The CDR3 sequence is 16 residues long. V dropped 1 base and J dropped 3; count of bases not matched to a gene: 7. Germline CDR1 LGHDT, CDR2 YNNKEL (reference sequence). CDR3 sequence reads: CASSQAPGQGFYEQYF. The DNA of the CDR3 is TGTGCCAGCAGCCAAGCACCGGGACAGGGCTTCTACGAGCAGTACTTC.

CDR3 residues: CSARGQLAGGVYEQFF. In DNA, the CDR3 is TGCAGTGCTAGAGGCCAACTAGCGGGAGGTGTTTATGAGCAGTTCTTC. The chain joins TRBV20-1 to TRBJ2-1; 12 bases match TRBD2. Unmatched junction bases numbered 9, after V lost 1 base and J lost 8 bases. Per germline, CDR1 DFQATT and CDR2 SNEGSKA (reference sequence). CDR3 length: 16 amino acids.